The clone carrying this T cell receptor (beta chain) has a count of ten or more. This entry comes from a study of T-cell reconstitution after alpha-beta-depleted transplantation in children. Unique molecular identifiers were incorporated during preparation of the TCRbeta library. TCRdb re-analysed the PCR reads in MiXCR, keeping a single row per CDR3 protein. Of approximately 9,000 distinct CDR3 sequences detected, roughly 13% appear once; the ten largest clones hold about 56%. The germline V gene has CDR1 MNHNY and CDR2 SVGAGI (reference sequence). V lost 0 bases and J lost 5, with 7 bases in between. This CDR3 contains 14 residues.

The source is a male patient between 10 and 17 years old who had a stem cell transplant for acute lymphoblastic leukemia, so the T cells may come from the graft donor. The sequences come from PBMCs, mostly from graft donor cells, collected 60 days after TCRalphabeta/CD19-depleted stem cell transplant. V gene TRBV6-6 combines with J gene TRBJ2-2; unclear D gene. The CDR3 here is CASSYSMGTGELFF. CDR3 sequence (DNA): TGTGCCAGCAGTTACTCGATGGGGACCGGGGAGCTGTTTTTT.